Given below is one TCR beta chain in context. Its specificity is unknown. V was pared by 5 bases and J by 5 bases, with 9 bases of the junction left unmatched. In germline, CDR1 is SGHAT, CDR2 FQNNGV. The CDR3 extends over 15 amino acids. Use of 60 Vbeta and 13 Jbeta primers characterized the PCR. The table came from immunoSEQ multiplex PCR; TCRdb's copy has only in-frame clones and leaves some out. This sample has roughly 230,000 clones; around 90% occur once, and the top ten carry about 1.8%. The data were taken from a study of cytomegalovirus exposure and HLA in healthy donors. Study-level background: Unique TCRs numbering some 80 million, obtained from HLA-typed donors, made up an early data release.

Regarding the study as a whole: Reportedly, diagnosis of cytomegalovirus status by the classifier showed high specificity and sensitivity. As immune exposure information, only CMV serostatus was available. Later analysis suggested most CMV-associated TCR beta chains were HLA-restricted.

Sample: PBMCs. The TCR sequence derives from a girl aged 2 to 9 in good health and CMV-seronegative. The chain combines TRBV11-2 with TRBJ1-1; 9 bases align to TRBD1. The CDR3 protein is CASSPGQGWMTEAFF. CDR3 sequence (DNA): TGTGCCAGCAGCCCGGGACAGGGCTGGATGACTGAAGCTTTCTTT.